This T cell receptor (beta chain) was obtained from a study of blood T cell repertoires in COVID-19. Repertoires were generated with immunoSEQ multiplex PCR, while TCRdb's copy carries only in-frame clones and drops some. The profile shows approximately 210,000 clones, roughly four fifths of them singletons. CDR1 and CDR2 from the germline V gene are KGHSH and LQKENI. The CDR3 sequence is 14 residues long. V lost 7 bases, J lost 6 bases, and 11 bases stayed unmatched. Sequenced material: peripheral blood. The chain recombines TRBV18 with TRBJ1-1, with 7 positions matching TRBD1. This sequence originates from an elderly woman with COVID-19, enrolled during active disease. This CDR3 reads CASWERQGIAEAFF. The CDR3 bases are TGTGCCAGCTGGGAAAGACAGGGCATTGCTGAAGCTTTCTTT. The full variable domain, its missing parts supplied by reference TRBV18 and TRBJ1-1, is NAGVMQNPRHLVRRRGQEARLRCSPMKGHSHVYWYRQLPEEGLKFMVYLQKENIIDESGMPKERFSAEFPKEGPSILRIQQVVRGDSAAYFCASWERQGIAEAFFGQGTRLTVV.